This TCR beta chain was observed in a study of shared clonotypes between healthy human individuals. Regarding the study as a whole: The study generally estimated greater richness for naive than memory subsets. For naive CD4 cells, 4% to 5% of clonotypes were shared across a few donors. The donor pool, a small one, limited the genetic and exposure-history diversity represented.

CD45RO-negative, CCR7-selected cells formed the naive CD8 fraction, which excluded terminally differentiated effector memory CD45RA+ cells. Every donor, a Caucasian adult, lived in Nashville, Tennessee. This clone was found once. The antigen is undetermined. Per germline, CDR1 SNHLY and CDR2 FYNNEI. CDR3 size: 18 residues. V lost 3 bases, J lost 2 bases, and 12 bases stayed unmatched. The method was immunoSEQ multiplex PCR; TCRdb's version includes in-frame clones alone and lacks a portion of them. This sample carries about 800,000 clones, 90% to 98% of them seen once, and the ten largest clones take about 0.25%.

The chain links TRBV2 to TRBJ2-2; the match to TRBD2 covers 7 bases. The sequenced material came from naive CD8+ T cells sorted from blood. The origin of this receptor is a man in his thirties or forties in good health. The CDR3: CASSDVSLSGTNTGELFF. For the CDR3, the DNA is TGTGCCAGCAGTGACGTTTCGCTGAGCGGGACTAACACCGGGGAGCTGTTTTTT.